The 14 T cell receptor beta chains in this list originate from one sample, sequenced in a study of blood T cells in healthy people across ages. The use of a sample-barcoded 5' primer and a J-beta primer mix characterized a second PCR of roughly 6 to 11 cycles. One entry per CDR3 protein, called by TCRdb with MiXCR from the 5' RACE reads. This table holds over 550,000 distinct CDR3 sequences, approximately 30% found once. The sample consisted of blood. The receptors here all came from an elderly woman in good health.

This clonotype was observed many times. The rearrangement uses TRBV6-5 and TRBJ2-1; D gene ambiguous. CDR3 length equals 16 residues. Between the trimmed V and J ends, which lost 0 bases and 1 base, there was a span of 10 bases. Germline V gene data show CDR1 as MNHEY and CDR2 as SVGAGI. This chain's CDR3 is CASSYSTPGSYNEQFF. The DNA of the CDR3 is TGTGCCAGCAGTTACTCGACCCCTGGGTCCTACAATGAGCAGTTCTTC.

The table lists this clonotype with many counts. This rearrangement joins TRBV25-1 to TRBJ2-4; D perhaps matches TRBD2 (5 bases). The V gene's germline CDR1 is MGHDK and CDR2 SYGVNS. V lost 2 bases and J lost 0, with 8 bases in between. This CDR3 has 15 amino acids. This chain's CDR3 is CASSEPGGAKNIQYF. CDR3 coding DNA: TGTGCCAGCAGTGAACCCGGAGGAGCCAAAAACATTCAGTACTTC.

In this sample, this clonotype turned up many times. V gene TRBV18 combines with J gene TRBJ1-2; a weak D match, TRBD1 (6 bases). This CDR3 region has 12 residues. Deletions cut 3 bases from V and 6 bases from J, with 8 bases between. Germline V gene lookup returns CDR1 KGHSH and CDR2 LQKENI. The CDR3 is CASSPNRDGYTF. The CDR3 DNA reads TGTGCCAGCTCACCTAACAGGGATGGCTACACCTTC.

This clonotype has at least ten counts. The V gene is TRBV5-1, the J gene TRBJ2-7; maybe TRBD1 (6 bases). The CDR3 runs 15 residues. CDR1 SGHRS and CDR2 YFSETQ come from the germline V gene. Between the trimmed V and J ends, which lost 4 bases and 3 bases, there was a span of 17 bases. The CDR3: CASSATPGTYYEQYF. Here the CDR3 DNA reads TGCGCCAGCAGCGCGACCCCCGGGACATACTACGAGCAGTACTTC.

For this clonotype: A much larger clone is a single base away; this may be a read error. This chain connects TRBV7-9 to TRBJ2-7, with D possibly being TRBD1 (6 bases). The CDR3 covers 15 residues. V was pared by 5 bases and J by 3 bases, with 17 bases between. The germline gives CDR1 SEHNR, CDR2 FQNEAQ (reference sequence). The CDR3 coding sequence is TGTGCCAGCAGCCCTAGACAGGCCTATAGCTACGAGCAGTACTTC. This translates into CASSPRQAYSYEQYF.

This clonotype was seen repeatedly, ten times or more. The genes are TRBV24-1 and TRBJ2-5; 7 bases fit TRBD1. This CDR3 has 14 amino acids. V shed 4 bases and J 6 bases; nucleotides not matched to a gene: 7. The germline V gene has CDR1 KGHDR and CDR2 SFDVKD. The CDR3 spells CATSEPDRAKTQYF. The CDR3 bases are TGTGCCACCAGTGAACCCGACAGGGCTAAGACCCAGTACTTC.

The chain recombines TRBV7-2 with TRBJ2-7; D is unresolved. The CDR3 extends over 14 amino acids. CDR1 is SGHTA and CDR2 is FQGNSA in the germline V gene. The V gene lost 0 bases and the J gene lost 1 base, with 7 bases spanning the gap. The CDR3 loop reads CASSLADQSYEQYF. CDR3 nucleotide sequence: TGTGCCAGCAGCTTAGCCGATCAGTCCTACGAGCAGTACTTC.

This clonotype was detected many times. The chain has TRBV20-1 and TRBJ2-1; D tentatively fits TRBD1 or TRBD2 (5 bases each). Germline V gene data show CDR1 as DFQATT and CDR2 as SNEGSKA (reference sequence). This CDR3 is 14 amino acids long. Between the trimmed V and J ends, which lost 0 bases and 4 bases, there was a span of 10 bases. The CDR3 protein is CSARDQGGYNEQFF. The CDR3 DNA reads as TGCAGTGCTAGAGACCAGGGCGGGTACAATGAGCAGTTCTTC.

The J gene is TRBJ1-2, the V gene TRBV7-2; D is unresolved. The V gene's germline CDR1 is SGHTA and CDR2 FQGNSA. The CDR3 spans 12 residues. Trimming shortened V by 5 bases and J by 8 bases, and 12 bases separated the two germline ends. The CDR3 protein is CASSLGGMGYTF. The CDR3, as DNA: TGTGCCAGCAGCCTGGGAGGGATGGGCTACACCTTC. The complete variable domain, with remaining parts taken from reference TRBV7-2 and TRBJ1-2, reads GAGVSQSPSNKVTEKGKDVELRCDPISGHTALYWYRQSLGQGLEFLIYFQGNSAPDKSGLPSDRFSAERTGGSVSTLTIQRTQQEDSAVYLCASSLGGMGYTFGSGTRLTVV.

The chain links TRBV2 to TRBJ1-1, with D possibly being TRBD1 (6 bases). This CDR3 spans 14 amino acids. Germline lookup yields CDR1 SNHLY and CDR2 FYNNEI. Trimming took off 10 bases at V and 1 base at J, with 16 bases between the two ends. Here the CDR3 DNA reads TGTGCCATAAAGGGGGAGGTATGGAACACTGAAGCTTTCTTT. Translation: CAIKGEVWNTEAFF.

This clonotype was recorded many times. The chain is built from TRBV20-1 and TRBJ1-5; TRBD1 aligns across 8 bases. J lost 1 base, V lost 0 bases, and 5 bases had no gene match. CDR3 size: 16 residues. Germline CDR1 DFQATT, CDR2 SNEGSKA (reference sequence). Here the CDR3 reads CSARDLNRGSNQPQHF. CDR3 nucleotides: TGCAGTGCTAGAGATCTAAACAGGGGGAGCAATCAGCCCCAGCATTTT.

This clonotype has ten or more counts. V gene TRBV11-2 combines with J gene TRBJ2-1; tentatively, D is TRBD1 (6 bases). From germline, CDR1 is SGHAT and CDR2 FQNNGV. Between the trimmed V and J ends, which lost 8 bases and 5 bases, there was a span of 16 bases. The CDR3 length is 14 residues. DNA for the CDR3: TGTGCCAGCTTGGAGACAGGCCGAAACAATGAGCAGTTCTTC. The encoded protein is CASLETGRNNEQFF.

Points on this clonotype: An end of the junction differs from the germline gene, which may be a read error. The chain uses TRBV7-7 and TRBJ2-3, with D hard to call. The CDR3 has 13 residues. Per the germline V gene, CDR1 is SSHAT and CDR2 is FNYEAQ (reference sequence). CDR3 residues: CASSFLDTDTQYF. CDR3 nucleotides: TGTGCTAGCAGCTTTCTTGACACAGATACGCAGTATTTT.

This clonotype was found once. The CDR3 nucleotides are TGTGCCAGCAGTTACATTCCCGGGAACACTGAAGCTTTCTTT. Translating it yields CASSYIPGNTEAFF. This sequence joins TRBV6-2 or TRBV6-3 and TRBJ1-1; no clear D gene. Trimming took off 2 bases at V and 1 base at J, with 8 bases between the two ends. This CDR3 spans 14 amino acids. Germline CDR1 and CDR2: MNHEY and SVGEGT.